This T cell receptor (beta chain) was captured in a study of blood T cell repertoires in COVID-19. This CDR3 has 17 amino acids. In germline, CDR1 is MNHNS, CDR2 SASEGT. The V and J ends lost 4 bases and 1 base, in that order; junction bases with no gene match: 6. Assay: immunoSEQ multiplex PCR; the TCRdb copy retains only in-frame clones and omits some. The repertoire has about 260,000 clones, approximately 87% of them found once; the top ten carry around 1.5%. The sequenced sample was peripheral blood. This TCR was sampled from a woman between 40 and 50 years old who had recovered from COVID-19. The chain has TRBV6-1 and TRBJ2-5; 13 bases match TRBD2. The CDR3 is CASSARLAGGIQETQYF. The CDR3 DNA reads TGTGCCAGCAGTGCAAGACTAGCGGGGGGAATCCAAGAGACCCAGTACTTC.